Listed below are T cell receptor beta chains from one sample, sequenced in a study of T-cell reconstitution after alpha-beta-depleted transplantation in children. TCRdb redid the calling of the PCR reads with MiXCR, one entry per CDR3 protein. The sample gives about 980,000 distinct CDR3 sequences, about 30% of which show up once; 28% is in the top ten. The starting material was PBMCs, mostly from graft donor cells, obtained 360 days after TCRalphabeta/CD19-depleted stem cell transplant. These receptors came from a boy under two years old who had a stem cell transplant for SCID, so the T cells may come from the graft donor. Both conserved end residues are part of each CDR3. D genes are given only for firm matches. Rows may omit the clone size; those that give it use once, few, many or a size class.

cdr3_aa: CASSLWSNAIRSYGYTF
cdr3_nt: TGCGCCAGCAGCTTGTGGTCGAATGCTATACGGAGCTATGGCTACACCTTC
v_call: TRBV5-1
j_call: TRBJ1-2
d_call: NA
clone_size: NA

cdr3_aa: CASTSSGTDTQYF
cdr3_nt: TGCGCCAGCACTAGTAGCGGGACAGATACGCAGTATTTT
v_call: TRBV5-1
j_call: TRBJ2-3
d_call: TRBD2
clone_size: once

cdr3_aa: CASSYHGGYTEAFF
cdr3_nt: TGTGCCAGCAGTTACCATGGAGGCTACACTGAAGCTTTCTTT
v_call: TRBV6-5
j_call: TRBJ1-1
d_call: NA
clone_size: NA

cdr3_aa: CASSPGTGFGELFF
cdr3_nt: TGTGCCAGCAGCCCCGGGACAGGGTTCGGGGAGCTGTTTTTT
v_call: TRBV7-6
j_call: TRBJ2-2
d_call: TRBD1
clone_size: NA

cdr3_aa: CASSPRTSGGGSDTQYF
cdr3_nt: TGTGCCAGCAGCCCAAGGACTAGCGGGGGGGGATCTGATACGCAGTATTTT
v_call: TRBV5-5
j_call: TRBJ2-3
d_call: TRBD2
clone_size: NA

cdr3_aa: CASSYSIASYEQYF
cdr3_nt: TGTGCCAGCAGTTACTCGATAGCCTCCTACGAGCAGTACTTC
v_call: TRBV6-5
j_call: TRBJ2-7
d_call: NA
clone_size: NA

cdr3_aa: CASSEEGGSTDTQYF
cdr3_nt: TGTGCCAGCAGTGAAGAAGGAGGAAGCACAGATACGCAGTATTTT
v_call: TRBV2
j_call: TRBJ2-3
d_call: NA
clone_size: few

cdr3_aa: CASSLGADYTDTQYF
cdr3_nt: TGCGCCAGCAGCTTGGGGGCGGACTACACAGATACGCAGTATTTT
v_call: TRBV5-1
j_call: TRBJ2-3
d_call: NA
clone_size: NA

cdr3_aa: CASSSRIRTSSRNEQFF
cdr3_nt: TGTGCCAGCAGCAGTAGAATAAGGACTAGCTCCAGGAATGAGCAGTTCTTC
v_call: TRBV11-2
j_call: TRBJ2-1
d_call: TRBD2
clone_size: few

cdr3_aa: CSARHRGWHTDTQYF
cdr3_nt: TGCAGTGCTAGACACCGGGGGTGGCACACAGATACGCAGTATTTT
v_call: TRBV20-1
j_call: TRBJ2-3
d_call: NA
clone_size: NA

cdr3_aa: CSALIRGAQFF
cdr3_nt: TGCAGTGCCCTGATCCGGGGGGCCCAGTTCTTC
v_call: TRBV20-1
j_call: TRBJ2-1
d_call: NA
clone_size: many

cdr3_aa: CASSLSPPPGYEQYF
cdr3_nt: TGTGCCAGCAGCTTATCTCCCCCCCCTGGATACGAGCAGTACTTC
v_call: TRBV7-2
j_call: TRBJ2-7
d_call: NA
clone_size: NA

cdr3_aa: CASSLVIGRRGTGANVLTF
cdr3_nt: TGTGCCAGCAGCTTAGTAATCGGGAGGAGAGGGACTGGGGCCAACGTCCTGACTTTC
v_call: TRBV11-2
j_call: TRBJ2-6
d_call: TRBD2
clone_size: many

cdr3_aa: CASSLATSGSYGYTF
cdr3_nt: TGCGCCAGCAGCTTGGCAACCTCCGGAAGCTATGGCTACACCTTC
v_call: TRBV5-1
j_call: TRBJ1-2
d_call: NA
clone_size: few

cdr3_aa: CASSPRLGETQYF
cdr3_nt: TGTGCCAGCTCACCACGATTAGGGGAGACCCAGTACTTC
v_call: TRBV18
j_call: TRBJ2-5
d_call: NA
clone_size: few

cdr3_aa: CASSLVRGESTDTQYF
cdr3_nt: TGCGCCAGCAGCTTGGTTCGCGGGGAGAGCACAGATACGCAGTATTTT
v_call: TRBV5-1
j_call: TRBJ2-3
d_call: NA
clone_size: few

cdr3_aa: CAISESPPGAYEQYF
cdr3_nt: TGTGCCATCAGTGAGTCGCCCCCGGGGGCCTACGAGCAGTACTTC
v_call: TRBV10-3
j_call: TRBJ2-7
d_call: NA
clone_size: few

cdr3_aa: CASSHLRDTQYF
cdr3_nt: TGTGCCAGCAGCCACCTTCGAGATACGCAGTATTTT
v_call: TRBV3-1
j_call: TRBJ2-3
d_call: NA
clone_size: NA

cdr3_aa: CASSLIFQTNEQFF
cdr3_nt: TGTGCCAGCAGCTTAATCTTTCAGACCAATGAGCAGTTCTTC
v_call: TRBV7-9
j_call: TRBJ2-1
d_call: NA
clone_size: NA

cdr3_aa: CASSPDANSYEQYF
cdr3_nt: TGTGCCAGCTCCCCCGACGCCAACTCCTACGAGCAGTACTTC
v_call: TRBV6-1
j_call: TRBJ2-7
d_call: NA
clone_size: NA

cdr3_aa: CASSLLAGGGAIGELFF
cdr3_nt: TGTGCCAGCAGCCTATTGGCCGGAGGGGGGGCCATCGGGGAGCTGTTTTTT
v_call: TRBV4-2
j_call: TRBJ2-2
d_call: NA
clone_size: few

cdr3_aa: CSAILIGGGEAFF
cdr3_nt: TGCAGTGCTATCTTAATTGGGGGCGGTGAAGCTTTCTTT
v_call: TRBV20-1
j_call: TRBJ1-1
d_call: NA
clone_size: NA

cdr3_aa: CASTDRAVPEAFF
cdr3_nt: TGTGCCAGTACAGACAGGGCAGTTCCTGAAGCTTTCTTT
v_call: TRBV28
j_call: TRBJ1-1
d_call: TRBD1
clone_size: NA

cdr3_aa: CSVEEWGQGAYEQYF
cdr3_nt: TGCAGCGTTGAAGAGTGGGGACAGGGGGCCTACGAGCAGTACTTC
v_call: TRBV29-1
j_call: TRBJ2-7
d_call: TRBD1
clone_size: many

cdr3_aa: CSATRTSSFYEQYF
cdr3_nt: TGCAGTGCTACTCGGACTAGCTCTTTCTACGAGCAGTACTTC
v_call: TRBV20-1
j_call: TRBJ2-7
d_call: TRBD2
clone_size: NA

cdr3_aa: CSARALSTSGGNYETQYF
cdr3_nt: TGCAGTGCTAGAGCGTTATCGACTAGCGGGGGGAATTATGAGACCCAGTACTTC
v_call: TRBV20-1
j_call: TRBJ2-5
d_call: TRBD2
clone_size: many

cdr3_aa: CSAQRGGTGANNEQFF
cdr3_nt: TGCAGTGCTCAGAGAGGAGGGACAGGGGCGAACAATGAGCAGTTCTTC
v_call: TRBV20-1
j_call: TRBJ2-1
d_call: TRBD1
clone_size: NA

cdr3_aa: CATSRRGGSYNEQFF
cdr3_nt: TGTGCCACCAGCAGGCGGGGAGGCTCCTACAATGAGCAGTTCTTC
v_call: TRBV15
j_call: TRBJ2-1
d_call: NA
clone_size: few

cdr3_aa: CATSIRQETYGYTF
cdr3_nt: TGTGCCACCTCAATCCGTCAGGAGACCTATGGCTACACCTTC
v_call: TRBV15
j_call: TRBJ1-2
d_call: NA
clone_size: once

cdr3_aa: CASSLEDPRQTQYF
cdr3_nt: TGTGCCAGCAGCTTAGAAGACCCACGGCAGACCCAGTACTTC
v_call: TRBV7-8
j_call: TRBJ2-5
d_call: NA
clone_size: few

cdr3_aa: CASNQAGGSYNEQFF
cdr3_nt: TGTGCCAGCAACCAAGCGGGGGGTTCCTACAATGAGCAGTTCTTC
v_call: TRBV2
j_call: TRBJ2-1
d_call: TRBD2
clone_size: NA

cdr3_aa: CATSPGQETQYF
cdr3_nt: TGTGCCACCAGCCCGGGACAAGAGACCCAGTACTTC
v_call: TRBV15
j_call: TRBJ2-5
d_call: NA
clone_size: many

cdr3_aa: CSAREQGKGDQPQHF
cdr3_nt: TGCAGTGCTAGAGAACAGGGGAAGGGGGATCAGCCCCAGCATTTT
v_call: TRBV20-1
j_call: TRBJ1-5
d_call: TRBD1
clone_size: few